This TCR beta chain derives from a study of blood T cell repertoires in COVID-19. Generated by immunoSEQ multiplex PCR, the TCRdb table keeps only in-frame clones and is missing some. The data show 300,000 to 400,000 clones, roughly 90% seen once. Sequenced: PBMCs or T cells enriched from blood (not recorded which). The TCR sequence derives from a woman aged 25-40 years with acute COVID-19.

CDR3 nucleotide sequence: TGCGCCAGCAGCTTAAATACAGGGGGCGGTCAGCCCCAGCATTTT. Protein: CASSLNTGGGQPQHF. The gene calls are TRBV5-1 and TRBJ1-5, with 9 bases matching TRBD1. J lost 6 bases, V lost 2 bases, and 6 bases had no gene match. Germline CDR1 SGHRS, CDR2 YFSETQ. The CDR3 sequence is 15 residues long.